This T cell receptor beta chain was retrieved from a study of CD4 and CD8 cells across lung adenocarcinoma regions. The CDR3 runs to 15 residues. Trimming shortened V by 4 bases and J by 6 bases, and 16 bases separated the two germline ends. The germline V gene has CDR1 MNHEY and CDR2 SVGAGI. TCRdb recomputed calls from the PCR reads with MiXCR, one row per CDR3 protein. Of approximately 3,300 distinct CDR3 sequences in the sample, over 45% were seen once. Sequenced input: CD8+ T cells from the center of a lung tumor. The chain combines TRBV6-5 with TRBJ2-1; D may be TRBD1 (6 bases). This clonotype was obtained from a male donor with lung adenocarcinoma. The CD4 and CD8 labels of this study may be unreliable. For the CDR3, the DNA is TGTGCCAGCAGTTCTGGACAGCCGGGGTTCAATGAGCAGTTCTTC. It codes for CASSSGQPGFNEQFF.